Below are 25 T cell receptor beta chains sequenced from a single sample in a study of blood T cell repertoires in COVID-19. The repertoire was sequenced with immunoSEQ multiplex PCR; TCRdb's copy has only in-frame clones and lacks some. This table holds hundreds of thousands of clones, 90% found once. What was sequenced was PBMCs or T cells enriched from blood (not recorded which). The receptor source for this set is a young woman with acute COVID-19.

V usage is TRBV11-1 and J usage is TRBJ2-4, with a weak D call TRBD2 (5 bases). V gave up 5 bases and J gave up 2 bases, with 10 bases separating them. The CDR3 loop spans 14 amino acids. Germline V gene lookup returns CDR1 SGHAT and CDR2 FQDESV (reference sequence). CDR3 sequence: CASSPEGTKNIQYF. The DNA of the CDR3 is TGTGCCAGCAGCCCTGAGGGTACCAAAAACATTCAGTACTTC.

The rearrangement joins TRBV6-1 to TRBJ1-2; D remains ambiguous. Germline lookup yields CDR1 MNHNS and CDR2 SASEGT. This CDR3 is 19 amino acids long. The V gene lost 1 base and the J gene lost 7 bases, with 28 bases spanning the gap. CDR3 bases: TGTGCCAGCAGTGAAGGGTCTTTGGACTTCAGGTCCAGTCATGGTGGCTACACCTTC. It codes for CASSEGSLDFRSSHGGYTF.

V gene TRBV28 combines with J gene TRBJ2-3, with 9 nucleotides matching TRBD2. V shed 6 bases and J 4 bases; nucleotides not matched to a gene: 2. Looked up from germline, CDR1 is MDHEN and CDR2 is SYDVKM. CDR3 size: 13 residues. The DNA of the CDR3 is TGTGCCAGCAGGGGACTAGCCCCAGATACGCAGTATTTT. It encodes CASRGLAPDTQYF.

The chain uses TRBV15 and TRBJ2-2; D is undetermined. The CDR3 totals 16 residues. Germline-derived CDR1 and CDR2 are LNHNV and YYDKDF (reference sequence). The V end was cut by 0 bases, the J end by 4 bases, with 12 bases between. DNA of the CDR3: TGTGCCACCAGCAGAGATCCACCTCCTATCACCGGGGAGCTGTTTTTT. Its translation is CATSRDPPPITGELFF.

V gene TRBV4-2 combines with J gene TRBJ1-1; D unresolved. Germline V gene data show CDR1 as LGHNA and CDR2 as YNFKEQ. The CDR3 length is 15 residues. Trimming removed 0 bases from V and 1 base from J, with 9 bases in between. Here the CDR3 reads CASSQEALANTEAFF. The CDR3 region has the DNA TGTGCCAGCAGCCAAGAGGCCCTGGCGAACACTGAAGCTTTCTTT.

V usage is TRBV28 and J usage is TRBJ1-6; D possibly corresponds to TRBD1 (5 bases). From germline, CDR1 is MDHEN and CDR2 SYDVKM. The CDR3 covers 14 residues. Trimming pared 6 bases from V and 6 bases from J, leaving 12 bases between. The CDR3 loop reads CASSWTWSNSPLHF. In DNA form, the CDR3 reads TGTGCCAGCAGCTGGACATGGAGTAATTCACCCCTCCACTTT. Filled out from reference TRBV28 and TRBJ1-6, the complete variable domain reads DVKVTQSSRYLVKRTGEKVFLECVQDMDHENMFWYRQDPGLGLRLIYFSYDVKMKEKGDIPEGYSVSREKKERFSLILESASTNQTSMYLCASSWTWSNSPLHFGNGTRLTVT.

J is TRBJ2-7 and V is TRBV10-3; D uncertain. V shed 11 bases and J shed 0 bases, with 8 bases lying between them. This CDR3 has 11 residues. Germline CDR1 and CDR2: ENHRY and SYGVKD. The CDR3 loop is CAPKSSYEQYF. CDR3 nucleotides: TGTGCCCCTAAGAGCTCCTACGAGCAGTACTTC.

The rearrangement links TRBV28 to TRBJ2-7, with 8 bases fitting TRBD2. Unmatched junction bases numbered 11, after V lost 10 bases and J lost 0 bases. The length of the CDR3 is 15 residues. Germline V gene sequence: CDR1 MDHEN, CDR2 SYDVKM. CDR3 nucleotide sequence: TGTGCCACCCGGAGATTAGCGGGGCTCTCCTACGAGCAGTACTTC. This gives the protein CATRRLAGLSYEQYF.

The chain uses TRBV2 and TRBJ1-4; 7 bases align to TRBD1. With 5 bases clipped from V and 3 bases from J, the junction kept 6 bases outside the gene matches. The CDR3 consists of 15 residues. Germline V lookup: CDR1 SNHLY, CDR2 FYNNEI. The CDR3 nucleotides read TGTGCCAGCAGTCTTACACAGGGGTCTAATGAAAAACTGTTTTTT. As protein: CASSLTQGSNEKLFF. The complete variable domain, with remaining parts taken from reference TRBV2 and TRBJ1-4, reads EPEVTQTPSHQVTQMGQEVILRCVPISNHLYFYWYRQILGQKVEFLVSFYNNEISEKSEIFDDQFSVERPDGSNFTLKIRSTKLEDSAMYFCASSLTQGSNEKLFFGSGTQLSVL.

The rearrangement links TRBV28 to TRBJ2-2; the match to TRBD2 covers 8 bases. CDR1 is MDHEN and CDR2 is SYDVKM in the germline V gene. Germline trimming cut 5 bases from V and 0 bases from J; bases unmatched to any gene: 5. This CDR3 is built from 16 residues. The CDR3 DNA is TGTGCCAGCAGTCACCGACTAGCGACGAACACCGGGGAGCTGTTTTTT. The encoded protein is CASSHRLATNTGELFF.

This chain links TRBV27 with TRBJ1-1, with 10 bases matching TRBD1. This CDR3 region has 12 residues. The V gene's germline CDR1 is MNHEY and CDR2 SMNVEV (reference sequence). Trimming at V came to 6 bases and at J to 11 bases, leaving 6 bases not matched to a gene. The DNA of the CDR3 is TGTGCCAGCAGCGCACCGGGACAGGGGGCTTTCTTT. It codes for CASSAPGQGAFF.

Worth noting for this clone: The same CDR3 also results from other DNA sequences found in this sample. The chain has TRBV6-5 and TRBJ1-5; TRBD1 matches at 9 bases. This CDR3 contains 13 residues. CDR1 is MNHEY, CDR2 SVGAGI, per germline. V dropped 6 bases and J dropped 7; count of bases not matched to a gene: 4. The CDR3 sequence: CASSRDRDQPQHF. The CDR3 coding sequence is TGTGCCAGCAGCCGGGACAGGGACCAGCCCCAGCATTTT.

The rearrangement links TRBV6-6 to TRBJ2-1, with 11 bases fitting TRBD2. The CDR3 covers 19 residues. Germline V gene data show CDR1 as MNHNY and CDR2 as SVGAGI (reference sequence). Trimming cost V 5 bases and J 3 bases; bases outside gene matches: 15. CDR3 loop: CASSPQPFSGRALYNEQFF. The CDR3 bases are TGTGCCAGCAGTCCCCAACCGTTTAGCGGGAGGGCTCTCTACAATGAGCAGTTCTTC.

The chain joins TRBV10-3 to TRBJ2-2, with 8 bases that match TRBD2. The germline V gene has CDR1 ENHRY and CDR2 SYGVKD. The CDR3 loop spans 14 amino acids. Trimming cost V 10 bases and J 2 bases; bases outside gene matches: 6. CDR3 residues: CATQLADNTGELFF. The CDR3 coding sequence is TGTGCCACCCAACTAGCGGATAACACCGGGGAGCTGTTTTTT.

The CDR3 nucleotides read TGTGCCAGCAGGCCGGGACAGGCCTACGAGCAGTACTTC. Translating gives CASRPGQAYEQYF. The chain is built from TRBV28 and TRBJ2-7, with 8 bases that match TRBD1. V lost 6 bases and J lost 2; bases outside the gene matches: 3. CDR3 size: 13 residues. Per the germline V gene, CDR1 is MDHEN and CDR2 is SYDVKM.

This clone was seen only once. The chain has TRBV12-5 and TRBJ1-2, with TRBD1 matching 8 bases. V was clipped by 3 bases and J by 0 bases; unmatched bases: 12. In germline, CDR1 is LGHNT, CDR2 FRNRAP. The CDR3 covers 18 residues. The DNA of the CDR3 is TGTGCTAGTGGTTTCGCCACCGGGACAGGCATCCCTAACTATGGCTACACCTTC. It translates to CASGFATGTGIPNYGYTF.

In its sample, this clone was seen once. The rearrangement links TRBV5-6 to TRBJ1-1; D ambiguous. The germline V gene encodes CDR1 SGHDT and CDR2 YYEEEE. The CDR3 length is 15 residues. V was clipped by 0 bases and J by 0 bases, with 9 bases between them. The CDR3 sequence: CASSLVGSLNTEAFF. CDR3 sequence (DNA): TGTGCCAGCAGCTTGGTGGGCAGTCTGAACACTGAAGCTTTCTTT. Full variable domain (missing parts from reference TRBV5-6 and TRBJ1-1): DAGVTQSPTHLIKTRGQQVTLRCSPKSGHDTVSWYQQALGQGPQFIFQYYEEEERQRGNFPDRFSGHQFPNYSSELNVNALLLGDSALYLCASSLVGSLNTEAFFGQGTRLTVV.

V usage is TRBV4-1 and J usage is TRBJ2-1; TRBD2 might be the D (6 bases). The CDR3 covers 14 residues. Germline V lookup: CDR1 MGHRA, CDR2 YSYEKL. Trimming shortened V by 0 bases and J by 16 bases, and 19 bases separated the two germline ends. As DNA, the CDR3 is TGCGCCAGCAGCCAAGATCACGGGGAGGCAGTGGGTTTCTTC. It encodes CASSQDHGEAVGFF.

In DNA, the CDR3 is TGTGCCAGCAGCCAAGATGTCACAGGTAGAGAGCAGTACTTC. Translating gives CASSQDVTGREQYF. The chain employs TRBV3-1 (or the pseudogene TRBV3-2) and TRBJ2-7; a possible D gene is TRBD1 (5 bases). The CDR3 is made up of 14 amino acids. Looked up from germline, CDR1 is LGHDT and CDR2 is YNNKEL (reference sequence). V lost 0 bases to trimming and J lost 7 bases, with 13 bases between them.

The V and J genes are TRBV28 and TRBJ1-2, with D possibly TRBD1 on 6 matching bases. V was trimmed by 2 bases and J by 8 bases, leaving 9 bases between them. CDR1 is MDHEN and CDR2 is SYDVKM in the germline V gene. The CDR3 has 12 residues. CDR3 amino acids: CASSLNREGYTF. CDR3 coding DNA: TGTGCCAGCAGTTTAAACAGGGAAGGCTACACCTTC.

The V call is TRBV30, the J call TRBJ2-1; 10 bases are a match to TRBD2. Germline CDR1 GTSNPN, CDR2 SVGIG (reference sequence). The CDR3 covers 15 residues. V lost 5 bases to trimming and J lost 2 bases; unmatched junction nucleotides: 6. CDR3 protein: CAWYPGTSAYNEQFF. CDR3 sequence (DNA): TGTGCCTGGTATCCCGGGACTAGCGCCTACAATGAGCAGTTCTTC.

This clone was observed a handful of times. The chain is built from TRBV28 and TRBJ1-5; D remains ambiguous. Germline values: CDR1 MDHEN, CDR2 SYDVKM. V lost 6 bases to trimming and J lost 5 bases, with 5 bases between them. The CDR3 runs 11 residues. Here the CDR3 reads CASSLHQPQHF. In nucleotides, the CDR3 is TGTGCCAGCAGCCTTCATCAGCCCCAGCATTTT.

The V and J genes are TRBV3-1 (or the pseudogene TRBV3-2) and TRBJ1-2; D might be TRBD1 (5 bases). V was shortened by 0 bases and J by 5 bases, with 16 bases between the two germline ends. Germline V CDR1 and CDR2: LGHDT, YNNKEL (reference sequence). The CDR3 sequence is 16 residues long. The CDR3 DNA follows: TGTGCCAGCAGCCAAGATACCGGGTATGGGGGGTATGGCTACACCTTC. It is translated as CASSQDTGYGGYGYTF.

CDR3 coding DNA: TGTGCCAGCAGCTTAACGTTCGGGACTAGCGGGAGAGGTAATGAGCAGTTCTTC. It is translated as CASSLTFGTSGRGNEQFF. This rearrangement joins TRBV7-3 to TRBJ2-1; 14 bases match TRBD2. The ends lost 0 bases at V and 7 bases at J; junction bases unmatched: 8. The CDR3 contains 18 residues. Germline V gene data show CDR1 as SGHTA and CDR2 as FQGTGA.

CDR3: CASSAMTGDAEAFF. As DNA, the CDR3 is TGCGCCAGCAGCGCAATGACGGGGGACGCTGAAGCTTTCTTT. This chain links TRBV5-1 with TRBJ1-1; D perhaps matches TRBD1 (5 bases). There are 14 residues in the CDR3. CDR1 SGHRS and CDR2 YFSETQ come from the germline V gene. Trimming stripped 4 bases from V and 6 bases from J, with 16 bases between.